Below are 21 T cell receptor beta chains sequenced from a single sample in a study of blood T cell repertoires in COVID-19. The assay was immunoSEQ multiplex PCR, and TCRdb's table has in-frame clones only and misses some. The sample has approximately 380,000 clones, 88% seen once. The sample consisted of PBMCs or T cells enriched from blood (not recorded which). The receptors derive from a woman between 18 and 29 years old who had recovered from COVID-19.

The rearrangement links TRBV27 to TRBJ1-2; 9 bases line up with TRBD1. Germline V gene lookup returns CDR1 MNHEY and CDR2 SMNVEV (reference sequence). The CDR3 is 15 amino acids. V trimming: 6 bases; J trimming: 2 bases; junction bases outside the gene matches: 7. CDR3 DNA: TGTGCCAGCAGCTTCGGGACAGGGAAGAACTATGGCTACACCTTC. It specifies CASSFGTGKNYGYTF.

This chain joins TRBV6-1 and TRBJ1-5; perhaps TRBD1 as D (5 bases). The germline V and J ends were trimmed by 1 base and 5 bases, with 9 bases remaining between them. Germline CDR1 is MNHNS and CDR2 is SASEGT. The CDR3 runs 14 residues. The CDR3 is CASSEGRDDQPQHF. CDR3 nucleotides: TGTGCCAGCAGTGAAGGGCGGGACGATCAGCCCCAGCATTTT.

V is TRBV6-5 and J is TRBJ2-7, with TRBD1 identical over 11 bases. The CDR3 has 14 residues. The germline CDR1 and CDR2 sequences are MNHEY and SVGAGI. V lost 7 bases, J lost 4 bases, and 6 bases stayed unmatched. The CDR3 loop reads CASKGTGGFYEQYF. The CDR3, as DNA: TGTGCCAGCAAGGGGACAGGGGGTTTTTACGAGCAGTACTTC.

This clone was seen just once. V usage is TRBV7-2 and J usage is TRBJ2-5; weak D call: TRBD1 (6 bases). With 3 bases removed from V and 5 bases from J, the gap between germline ends came to 10 bases. Germline CDR1 reads SGHTA; CDR2 reads FQGNSA. CDR3 length: 13 residues. DNA for the CDR3: TGTGCCAGCAGCTTTAACAGGGTGGAGACCCAGTACTTC. This encodes CASSFNRVETQYF.

In the case of this clone: At one boundary the junction diverges from the germline segment, which might be a read error. This chain connects TRBV29-1 to TRBJ2-7; 8 bases align to TRBD1. In germline, CDR1 is SQVTM, CDR2 ANQGSEA. The CDR3 loop spans 11 amino acids. This CDR3 reads CSVVPDREEIF. For the CDR3, the DNA is TGCAGCGTTGTACCGGACAGGGAGGAAATCTTC.

V usage is TRBV7-6 and J usage is TRBJ2-5; 7 nucleotides line up with TRBD1. Trimming took 5 bases from V and 7 from J; bases not matched to a gene: 7. This CDR3 is 13 amino acids long. The germline V gene encodes CDR1 SGHVS and CDR2 FNYEAQ. CDR3: CASSLGQEGTQYF. The DNA for the CDR3 is TGTGCCAGCAGCCTCGGACAGGAAGGGACCCAGTACTTC.

The genes are TRBV21-1 and TRBJ1-6; the table names TRBD1, a call not compared with the DNA. TRBV21-1 is an annotated pseudogene. The CDR3 sequence is 18 residues long. The CDR3 loop is CASSKEGRIGQGNSPLHF. Written as DNA, the CDR3 is TGTGCCAGCAGCAAAGAAGGGAGAATAGGACAGGGGAATTCACCCCTCCACTTT.

The CDR3 protein is CASSQGNRAGTEAFF. The DNA for the CDR3 is TGTGCCAGCTCACAGGGCAACAGGGCGGGTACTGAAGCTTTCTTT. The chain recombines TRBV18 with TRBJ1-1; D is possibly TRBD1 (6 bases). Germline CDR1 reads KGHSH; CDR2 reads LQKENI. The CDR3 totals 15 residues. Trimming pared 4 bases from V and 5 bases from J, leaving 17 bases between.

The chain combines TRBV29-1 with TRBJ1-2; TRBD1 matches 9 bases. In germline, CDR1 is SQVTM, CDR2 ANQGSEA. V gave up 0 bases and J gave up 5 bases; unmatched junction bases: 4. The CDR3 is 14 residues long. CDR3 loop: CSVEDRDRDYGYTF. The CDR3 bases are TGCAGCGTTGAAGATAGGGACAGGGATTATGGCTACACCTTC.

The V gene is TRBV7-9, the J gene TRBJ1-6; no reliable D call. This CDR3 contains 16 residues. Trimming left V 0 bases short and J 0 bases short, with 6 bases between. Germline values: CDR1 SEHNR, CDR2 FQNEAQ (reference sequence). CDR3 DNA: TGTGCCAGCAGCTTAGCGGAGAGCTCCTATAATTCACCCCTCCACTTT. Translating gives CASSLAESSYNSPLHF. The complete variable domain, with remaining parts taken from reference TRBV7-9 and TRBJ1-6, reads DTGVSQNPRHKITKRGQNVTFRCDPISEHNRLYWYRQTLGQGPEFLTYFQNEAQLEKSRLLSDRFSAERPKGSFSTLEIQRTEQGDSAMYLCASSLAESSYNSPLHFGNGTRLTVT.

V is TRBV24-1 and J is TRBJ2-3; the D is unclear. The germline V and J ends were trimmed by 4 bases and 2 bases, with 9 bases remaining between them. Germline V gene data show CDR1 as KGHDR and CDR2 as SFDVKD. The length of the CDR3 is 14 residues. This CDR3 is CATSEGRLTDTQYF. For the CDR3, the DNA is TGTGCCACCAGTGAAGGCAGACTCACAGATACGCAGTATTTT.

The V gene is TRBV5-6, the J gene TRBJ1-2; TRBD1 matches at 11 bases. After removal of 4 bases from V and 6 bases from J, the junction contained 5 bases not matched to a gene. Germline values: CDR1 SGHDT, CDR2 YYEEEE. The CDR3 runs to 14 residues. CDR3 sequence: CASSRGQGVHGYTF. In DNA, the CDR3 is TGTGCCAGCAGCAGGGGACAGGGGGTCCATGGCTACACCTTC.

The gene calls are TRBV11-3 and TRBJ2-3; D is uncertain. The V gene's germline CDR1 is SGHNT and CDR2 YENEEA. The CDR3 runs 13 residues. Trimming cost V 6 bases and J 3 bases, with 10 bases left between them. The CDR3 spells CASSPRVTDTQYF. The CDR3 nucleotides read TGTGCCAGCAGTCCCCGGGTGACAGATACGCAGTATTTT.

The chain combines TRBV4-1 with TRBJ2-7; tentative D call: TRBD1 (5 bases). This CDR3 has 14 amino acids. Germline V lookup: CDR1 MGHRA, CDR2 YSYEKL. Between the trimmed V and J ends, which lost 2 bases and 1 base, there was a span of 9 bases. The DNA of the CDR3 is TGCGCCAGCAGCCAACCTACAGGATCCTACGAGCAGTACTTC. Amino acid sequence: CASSQPTGSYEQYF.

The rearrangement links TRBV10-3 to TRBJ2-7; 8 bases align to TRBD1. V was clipped by 0 bases and J by 0 bases; unmatched bases: 1. The CDR3 is made up of 15 amino acids. Per the germline V gene, CDR1 is ENHRY and CDR2 is SYGVKD. The CDR3 is CAISESGTGSYEQYF. The CDR3 coding sequence is TGTGCCATCAGTGAGTCGGGGACAGGCTCCTACGAGCAGTACTTC.

The chain recombines TRBV27 with TRBJ2-3, with a tentative D call TRBD1 (6 bases). This CDR3 comprises 14 residues. CDR1 is MNHEY and CDR2 is SMNVEV in the germline V gene (reference sequence). V was pared by 8 bases and J by 7 bases, with 19 bases between. CDR3 nucleotides: TGTGCCAGCGGACGGGACATGGAATTAAATACGCAGTATTTT. Translation gives CASGRDMELNTQYF.

The rearrangement links TRBV5-8 to TRBJ1-1, with 8 bases fitting TRBD1. CDR1 SGHTS and CDR2 YDEGEE come from the germline V gene. There are 14 residues in the CDR3. After removal of 2 bases from V and 9 bases from J, the junction contained 9 bases not matched to a gene. CDR3 region: CASSLDRGRGKAFF. In nucleotides, the CDR3 is TGTGCCAGCAGCTTAGACAGGGGCCGGGGAAAAGCTTTCTTT.

V usage is TRBV6-5 and J usage is TRBJ2-5; 10 bases line up with TRBD1. V trimming: 9 bases; J trimming: 4 bases; junction bases outside the gene matches: 11. The CDR3 runs 15 residues. Germline values: CDR1 MNHEY, CDR2 SVGAGI. The CDR3: CASRFAGTGVETQYF. The CDR3, as DNA: TGTGCCAGTCGTTTCGCCGGGACAGGGGTAGAGACCCAGTACTTC.

The chain employs TRBV19 and TRBJ2-1; D is uncertain. This CDR3 is built from 17 residues. Looked up from germline, CDR1 is LNHDA and CDR2 is SQIVND (reference sequence). V was trimmed by 1 base and J by 0 bases, leaving 13 bases between them. CDR3 bases: TGTGCCAGTAGTATAGGTCTGGAGAGTTACTCCTACAATGAGCAGTTCTTC. This codes for CASSIGLESYSYNEQFF.

The J gene is TRBJ1-5, the V gene TRBV9; the match to TRBD1 covers 10 bases. Germline loops: CDR1 SGDLS, CDR2 YYNGEE. The J segment lost 9 bases and the V segment lost 2 bases, leaving 5 bases of the junction unmatched. The length of the CDR3 is 14 residues. Here the CDR3 reads CASSVGQGEGPQHF. The CDR3 region has the DNA TGTGCCAGCAGCGTCGGACAGGGGGAAGGGCCCCAGCATTTT.

The J gene is TRBJ2-3, the V gene TRBV19; D unclear. The CDR3 covers 16 residues. V shed 2 bases and J shed 2 bases, with 14 bases lying between them. Germline V gives CDR1 LNHDA, CDR2 SQIVND (reference sequence). The CDR3 nucleotides read TGTGCCAGTAGTATAAGGTCGTCACTACCCACAGATACGCAGTATTTT. Amino acid sequence: CASSIRSSLPTDTQYF.